The 17 T cell receptor beta chains below come from one sample, sequenced in a study of T cell responses to AZD1222 COVID-19 vaccine. Assay used: immunoSEQ multiplex PCR; TCRdb lists only in-frame clones, some missing. The table shows approximately 150,000 clones, with over 75% occurring only once. Sequences were derived from peripheral blood, sampled 28 days after the second AZD1222 dose. The receptor set was obtained from an adult who received the AZD1222 COVID-19 vaccine.

This sequence joins TRBV6-5 and TRBJ1-2; D remains unclear. Looked up from germline, CDR1 is MNHEY and CDR2 is SVGAGI. The CDR3 has 15 amino acids. The V and J ends lost 5 bases and 7 bases respectively, with 20 bases between them. CDR3 coding DNA: TGTGCCAGCAGTATGGGGAAGAATCTTGTGGGTGGCTACACCTTC. This sequence encodes CASSMGKNLVGGYTF.

The chain carries TRBV19 and TRBJ2-2; weak D call: TRBD2 (6 bases). This CDR3 has 18 amino acids. CDR1 and CDR2 (germline): LNHDA, SQIVND (reference sequence). The ends were cut back, 4 bases at V and 3 bases at J, with 21 bases in the middle. The CDR3 DNA reads as TGTGCCAGTAGTACCGATGGGAGGTCCAAGACACACACCGGGGAGCTGTTTTTT. This translates into CASSTDGRSKTHTGELFF.

The V call is TRBV7-9, the J call TRBJ2-1, with 10 positions matching TRBD1. The CDR3 loop spans 16 amino acids. Trimming took 3 bases from V and 3 from J; bases not matched to a gene: 5. Per the germline V gene, CDR1 is SEHNR and CDR2 is FQNEAQ (reference sequence). This chain's CDR3 is CASSFRQGADYNEQFF. CDR3 nucleotides: TGTGCCAGCAGCTTCCGACAGGGGGCAGACTACAATGAGCAGTTCTTC.

The V and J genes are TRBV19 and TRBJ1-5; D is unclear. The length of the CDR3 is 13 residues. V lost 5 bases and J lost 3, with 8 bases in between. Germline values: CDR1 LNHDA, CDR2 SQIVND (reference sequence). CDR3 DNA: TGTGCCAGTAGTGCCAATACCAATCAGCCCCAGCATTTT. Translated: CASSANTNQPQHF.

This clone was observed a single time. J is TRBJ1-1 and V is TRBV9; D is unclear. CDR1 is SGDLS, CDR2 YYNGEE, per germline. The CDR3 runs to 16 residues. The germline V and J ends were trimmed by 6 bases and 0 bases, with 18 bases remaining between them. CDR3: CASTSPSRGMNTEAFF. CDR3 nucleotide sequence: TGTGCCAGCACAAGCCCAAGTAGAGGGATGAACACTGAAGCTTTCTTT.

This clone came up a few times. The J gene is TRBJ1-1, the V gene TRBV5-4; tentative D call: TRBD1 (5 bases). Germline CDR1 SGHNT, CDR2 YYREEE (reference sequence). The CDR3 extends over 14 amino acids. Trimming shortened V by 4 bases and J by 1 base, and 11 bases separated the two germline ends. The CDR3 coding sequence is TGTGCCAGCAGCGAGGAGGGACCGAACACTGAAGCTTTCTTT. This gives the protein CASSEEGPNTEAFF.

The J gene is TRBJ2-3, the V gene TRBV19; D call uncertain. Germline CDR1 and CDR2: LNHDA and SQIVND (reference sequence). V lost 8 bases to trimming and J lost 3 bases, with 12 bases between them. CDR3 length: 13 amino acids. CDR3 amino acids: CASQESWTDTQYF. CDR3 bases: TGTGCCAGTCAGGAGAGTTGGACAGATACGCAGTATTTT.

The chain combines TRBV30 with TRBJ1-1; TRBD1 aligns across 10 bases. The V gene end was trimmed by 1 base and the J gene end by 6 bases; junction bases not matched to a gene: 8. This CDR3 is built from 15 residues. Germline V lookup: CDR1 GTSNPN, CDR2 SVGIG (reference sequence). CDR3 protein: CAWSALGTGASEAFF. CDR3 bases: TGTGCCTGGAGTGCCCTCGGGACAGGGGCGTCTGAAGCTTTCTTT.

This sequence joins TRBV28 and TRBJ1-2; 7 nucleotides match TRBD1. The CDR3 extends over 17 amino acids. V was clipped by 5 bases and J by 0 bases; unmatched bases: 12. Per the germline V gene, CDR1 is MDHEN and CDR2 is SYDVKM. The CDR3 reads CASSRDSPPRSNYGYTF. CDR3 DNA sequence: TGTGCCAGCAGTCGGGACAGCCCCCCGCGGTCTAACTATGGCTACACCTTC.

J is TRBJ1-4 and V is TRBV27, with a possible D match to TRBD1 (6 bases). Germline CDR1 and CDR2: MNHEY and SMNVEV (reference sequence). This CDR3 is 15 amino acids long. The germline V and J ends were trimmed by 6 bases and 4 bases, with 15 bases remaining between them. Here the CDR3 reads CASRPTGAGNEKLFF. Written as DNA, the CDR3 is TGTGCCAGCAGACCGACGGGGGCCGGTAATGAAAAACTGTTTTTT.

This chain links TRBV5-5 with TRBJ1-1, with D maybe TRBD1 (5 bases). V lost 3 bases and J lost 4, with 19 bases in between. There are 16 residues in the CDR3. Germline-derived CDR1 and CDR2 are SGHKS and YYEKEE (reference sequence). CDR3 region: CASSSLHRRQGTEAFF. Here the CDR3 DNA reads TGTGCCAGCAGCTCCTTACACCGACGGCAGGGCACTGAAGCTTTCTTT.

The count of this clone is one. The rearrangement uses TRBV30 and TRBJ2-1; D may be TRBD2 (7 bases). V was shortened by 1 base and J by 6 bases, with 13 bases between the two germline ends. This CDR3 comprises 14 residues. Germline V lookup: CDR1 GTSNPN, CDR2 SVGIG (reference sequence). CDR3 nucleotide sequence: TGTGCCTGGAGTGCGGGCGCGGGGGCCAATGAGCAGTTCTTC. As protein: CAWSAGAGANEQFF. Using reference TRBV30 and TRBJ2-1 for the parts outside the CDR3, the full variable domain is SQTIHQWPATLVQPVGSPLSLECTVEGTSNPNLYWYRQAAGRGLQLLFYSVGIGQISSEVPQNLSASRPQDRQFILSSKKLLLSDSGFYLCAWSAGAGANEQFFGPGTRLTVL.

The chain combines TRBV6-5 with TRBJ1-1; D is unresolved. CDR1 and CDR2 (germline): MNHEY, SVGAGI. The CDR3 consists of 12 residues. V lost 6 bases to trimming and J lost 7 bases, with 12 bases between them. In DNA, the CDR3 is TGTGCCAGCAGCCTGTTCGAGGGTGAAGCTTTCTTT. This translates into CASSLFEGEAFF.

The chain joins TRBV7-9 to TRBJ1-2, with no clear D. V was clipped by 5 bases and J by 8 bases, with 24 bases between them. Germline CDR1 and CDR2: SEHNR and FQNEAQ (reference sequence). The CDR3 spans 16 residues. This CDR3 is CASSEIGNLQSEGYTF. The CDR3 DNA is TGTGCCAGCAGCGAAATAGGTAACCTCCAAAGCGAAGGCTACACCTTC.

The V gene is TRBV4-1, the J gene TRBJ1-5; no reliable D call. Germline loops: CDR1 MGHRA, CDR2 YSYEKL. There are 15 residues in the CDR3. Trimming stripped 0 bases from V and 10 bases from J, with 16 bases between. For the CDR3, the DNA is TGCGCCAGCAGCCAAGAGTGGACGGACCGGAATCCCCAGCATTTT. It yields the protein CASSQEWTDRNPQHF.

V and J are TRBV19 and TRBJ1-1, with 8 bases lining up with TRBD1. The CDR3 totals 15 residues. Trimming at V came to 7 bases and at J to 0 bases, leaving 7 bases not matched to a gene. The germline V gene encodes CDR1 LNHDA and CDR2 SQIVND (reference sequence). The CDR3 nucleotides are TGTGCCAGTAAGACAGGGGCCCTTTTGAACACTGAAGCTTTCTTT. It translates to CASKTGALLNTEAFF. Together with reference TRBV19 and TRBJ1-1, the CDR3 gives the full variable domain: DGGITQSPKYLFRKEGQNVTLSCEQNLNHDAMYWYRQDPGQGLRLIYYSQIVNDFQKGDIAEGYSVSREKKESFPLTVTSAQKNPTAFYLCASKTGALLNTEAFFGQGTRLTVV.

This clone was picked up a small number of times. The chain employs TRBV7-9 and TRBJ2-7; 11 bases map to TRBD2. CDR1 and CDR2 from the germline V gene are SEHNR and FQNEAQ (reference sequence). The CDR3 is 15 residues long. The J segment lost 5 bases and the V segment lost 5 bases, leaving 8 bases of the junction unmatched. CDR3 in amino acids: CASSPTSGVYDEQYF. Here the CDR3 DNA reads TGTGCCAGCAGCCCGACTAGCGGGGTCTACGACGAGCAGTACTTC. The entire variable domain, with the rest obtained from reference TRBV7-9 and TRBJ2-7, is as follows: DTGVSQNPRHKITKRGQNVTFRCDPISEHNRLYWYRQTLGQGPEFLTYFQNEAQLEKSRLLSDRFSAERPKGSFSTLEIQRTEQGDSAMYLCASSPTSGVYDEQYFGPGTRLTVT.